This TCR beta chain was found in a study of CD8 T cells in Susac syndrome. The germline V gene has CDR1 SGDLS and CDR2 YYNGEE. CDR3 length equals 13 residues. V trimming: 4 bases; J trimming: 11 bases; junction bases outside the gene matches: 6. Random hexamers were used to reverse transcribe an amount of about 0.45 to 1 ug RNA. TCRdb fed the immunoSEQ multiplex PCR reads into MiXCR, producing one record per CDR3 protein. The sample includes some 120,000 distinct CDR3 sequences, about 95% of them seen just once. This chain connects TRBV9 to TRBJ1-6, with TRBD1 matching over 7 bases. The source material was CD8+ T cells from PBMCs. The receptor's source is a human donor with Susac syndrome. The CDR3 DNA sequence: TGTGCCAGCAGCCCCCGGACAGGCCCACCCCTCCACTTT. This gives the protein CASSPRTGPPLHF.